The next 13 T cell receptor beta chains were all read from a single sample in a study of identical twins. TCRdb itself ran the 5' RACE reads through MiXCR, one entry per CDR3 protein. Of 600,000 to 800,000 distinct CDR3 sequences in the sample, about 20% were seen once. This sample was shared with a second study, whose subject was T cells expressing NK-cell markers.

The sequenced sample consisted of PBMCs. The receptors were gathered from a woman between 18 and 29 years old in good health.

This clonotype was seen more than once but under ten times. This chain links TRBV7-3 with TRBJ1-1; D possibly corresponds to TRBD1 (6 bases). There are 13 residues in the CDR3. Germline V gene lookup returns CDR1 SGHTA and CDR2 FQGTGA. The V end lost 4 bases, the J end lost 5 bases, and 11 bases lay between the germline ends. The CDR3 nucleotides are TGTGCCAGCAGCTACTCCACAGGGACTGAAGCTTTCTTT. Its translation is CASSYSTGTEAFF.

Only a few counts were recorded for this clonotype. The chain recombines TRBV4-1 with TRBJ2-5; weak D call: TRBD2 (6 bases). V was pared by 1 base and J by 0 bases, with 6 bases between. The CDR3 length is 14 residues. CDR1 is MGHRA and CDR2 is YSYEKL in the germline V gene. Written as DNA, the CDR3 is TGCGCCAGCAGCCAAGCGGGGGACCAAGAGACCCAGTACTTC. It specifies CASSQAGDQETQYF.

This clonotype was counted only a few times. The V call is TRBV4-3, the J call TRBJ2-5, with a weak D call TRBD1 (5 bases). CDR3 size: 15 residues. The germline V and J ends were trimmed by 1 base and 5 bases, with 14 bases remaining between them. Germline CDR1 reads LGHNA; CDR2 reads YSLEER. The CDR3 bases are TGCGCCAGCAGCCAAGGAGACAGTCAATCGGAGACCCAGTACTTC. Amino acids: CASSQGDSQSETQYF.

This clonotype came up a few times. This chain connects TRBV12-3 or TRBV12-4 to TRBJ1-2; TRBD1 might be the D (5 bases). V lost 0 bases and J 4 bases, leaving 12 bases between the germline ends. This CDR3 spans 15 amino acids. CDR3 amino acids: CASSLARGGPYGYTF. CDR3 sequence (DNA): TGTGCCAGCAGTTTAGCGAGGGGTGGTCCCTATGGCTACACCTTC.

The table lists this clonotype with a few counts. The chain has TRBV5-6 and TRBJ2-1; tentative D call: TRBD2 (5 bases). The CDR3 covers 13 residues. V lost 4 bases, J lost 8 bases, and 13 bases lay in between. Germline V CDR1 and CDR2: SGHDT, YYEEEE. DNA of the CDR3: TGTGCCAGCAGCCCGGAAGTGAGGGATGAGCAGTTCTTC. Protein product: CASSPEVRDEQFF.

A few counts support this clonotype. The rearrangement uses TRBV12-3 or TRBV12-4 and TRBJ2-1; TRBD1 matches at 10 bases. The CDR3 has 16 residues. V lost 6 bases and J lost 0; bases outside the gene matches: 5. The DNA for the CDR3 is TGTGCCAGCAGGTCCGGGACAGGGGTCTCCTACAATGAGCAGTTCTTC. Its protein product is CASRSGTGVSYNEQFF.

This clonotype was seen more than once but under ten times. The chain has TRBV5-1 and TRBJ2-7; D not certain. Germline CDR1 is SGHRS and CDR2 is YFSETQ. The germline V and J ends were trimmed by 4 bases and 3 bases, with 11 bases remaining between them. The CDR3 loop spans 13 amino acids. CDR3 bases: TGCGCCAGCAGCCCTGGACCGGTCTACGAGCAGTACTTC. This encodes CASSPGPVYEQYF.

The sample holds a few counts of this clonotype. The J gene is TRBJ2-5, the V gene TRBV12-3 or TRBV12-4; TRBD2 matches 8 bases. Trimming removed 3 bases from V and 5 bases from J; junction bases left unmatched: 5. The CDR3 runs to 14 residues. The CDR3 bases are TGTGCCAGCAGTTTGTCAGCGGGAGAGGAGACCCAGTACTTC. Translated, it gives CASSLSAGEETQYF.

This clonotype was seen at least ten times. V and J are TRBV12-3 or TRBV12-4 and TRBJ1-3; D not resolved. The CDR3 consists of 14 residues. V was clipped by 3 bases and J by 0 bases, with 6 bases between them. The CDR3 region is CASSLVRSGNTIYF. CDR3 sequence (DNA): TGTGCCAGCAGTTTGGTACGCTCTGGAAACACCATATATTTT.

This clonotype was picked up a small number of times. This chain connects TRBV5-1 to TRBJ2-5; D is perhaps TRBD1 or TRBD2 (5 bases each). Germline V lookup: CDR1 SGHRS, CDR2 YFSETQ. This CDR3 comprises 16 residues. V was pared by 5 bases and J by 5 bases, with 22 bases between. Written as DNA, the CDR3 is TGCGCCAGCAGTTGGCAGGGACCACCCTTACGGGAGACCCAGTACTTC. This codes for CASSWQGPPLRETQYF.

This clonotype was seen a few times. The CDR3 DNA reads as TGCGCCAGCACCCCGGGTGGGCGGAATTTCCACAATGAGCAGTTCTTC. This codes for CASTPGGRNFHNEQFF. The rearrangement links TRBV5-1 to TRBJ2-1; no firm D call. V dropped 6 bases and J dropped 5 bases, with 21 bases sitting between them. The CDR3 contains 16 residues. Germline loops: CDR1 SGHRS, CDR2 YFSETQ.

This chain joins TRBV7-3 and TRBJ2-5; D is uncertain. Germline lookup yields CDR1 SGHTA and CDR2 FQGTGA. This CDR3 is built from 15 residues. V lost 2 bases and J lost 4, with 14 bases in between. The CDR3 loop reads CASSLLGLDGETQYF. Written as DNA, the CDR3 is TGTGCCAGCAGCTTATTAGGATTGGACGGAGAGACCCAGTACTTC.

The rearrangement uses TRBV27 and TRBJ2-2, with TRBD1 matching 8 bases. CDR3 length equals 16 residues. Germline V gene data show CDR1 as MNHEY and CDR2 as SMNVEV (reference sequence). The V segment lost 3 bases and the J segment 3 bases; nucleotides outside the gene matches: 6. CDR3 sequence reads: CASSFWQGADTGELFF. Here the CDR3 DNA reads TGTGCCAGCAGTTTTTGGCAGGGGGCCGACACCGGGGAGCTGTTTTTT.